Listed below are T cell receptor beta chains from one sample, sequenced in a study of blood T cells in healthy people across ages. Via MiXCR, TCRdb re-called the 5' RACE reads, giving one row per CDR3 protein. The sample has approximately 800,000 distinct CDR3 sequences; approximately 65% are singletons. Sequencing used blood. All receptors derive from a young man in good health. Both conserved end residues are part of each CDR3. A D gene is named only where the DNA matches it firmly. Rows may omit the clone size; those that give it use once, few, many or a size class.

clone_size: -
v_call: TRBV12-3/TRBV12-4
j_call: TRBJ1-1
d_call: TRBD1
cdr3_aa: CASSPTGSNTEAFF
cdr3_nt: TGTGCCAGCAGTCCGACAGGGTCGAACACTGAAGCTTTCTTT

clone_size: -
v_call: TRBV10-2
j_call: TRBJ1-1
d_call: TRBD1
cdr3_aa: CASNRDTGGNTEAFF
cdr3_nt: TGCGCCAGCAATCGTGACACAGGGGGGAACACTGAAGCTTTCTTT

clone_size: -
v_call: TRBV7-8
j_call: TRBJ2-5
d_call: TRBD2
cdr3_aa: CASSTTGTSFQETQYF
cdr3_nt: TGTGCCAGCAGCACAACCGGGACTAGCTTTCAAGAGACCCAGTACTTC

clone_size: -
v_call: TRBV20-1
j_call: TRBJ2-1
d_call: TRBD2
cdr3_aa: CSASGLAATYNEQFF
cdr3_nt: TGCAGTGCCTCGGGACTAGCGGCTACCTACAATGAGCAGTTCTTC

clone_size: -
v_call: TRBV14
j_call: TRBJ2-7
d_call: TRBD1
cdr3_aa: CASSQVFPDRGIYEQYF
cdr3_nt: TGTGCCAGCAGCCAAGTTTTTCCGGACAGGGGAATCTACGAGCAGTACTTC

clone_size: -
v_call: TRBV9
j_call: TRBJ2-2
d_call: TRBD2
cdr3_aa: CASSGASGVPANTGELFF
cdr3_nt: TGTGCCAGCAGCGGGGCTAGCGGGGTCCCCGCGAACACCGGGGAGCTGTTTTTT

clone_size: -
v_call: TRBV4-2
j_call: TRBJ1-2
d_call: TRBD1
cdr3_aa: CASSQGRDRDGYTF
cdr3_nt: TGTGCCAGCAGCCAGGGCCGGGACAGAGATGGCTACACCTTC

clone_size: few
v_call: TRBV10-3
j_call: TRBJ2-5
d_call: -
cdr3_aa: CAAQQGEGETQYF
cdr3_nt: TGTGCCGCCCAACAGGGGGAGGGAGAGACCCAGTACTTC

clone_size: -
v_call: TRBV7-3
j_call: TRBJ2-1
d_call: -
cdr3_aa: CASSPEAPYNEQFF
cdr3_nt: TGTGCCAGCAGCCCTGAGGCCCCCTACAATGAGCAGTTCTTC

clone_size: -
v_call: TRBV29-1
j_call: TRBJ2-1
d_call: -
cdr3_aa: CSVKRPPSSYNEQFF
cdr3_nt: TGCAGCGTTAAAAGACCGCCGAGCTCCTACAATGAGCAGTTCTTC

clone_size: -
v_call: TRBV6-1
j_call: TRBJ1-2
d_call: -
cdr3_aa: CASSEALEGANYGYTF
cdr3_nt: TGTGCCAGCAGTGAAGCGCTTGAGGGAGCTAACTATGGCTACACCTTC

clone_size: few
v_call: TRBV5-1
j_call: TRBJ2-7
d_call: -
cdr3_aa: CASSRDFRSYEQYF
cdr3_nt: TGCGCCAGCAGCCGGGACTTCCGCTCCTACGAGCAGTACTTC

clone_size: many
v_call: TRBV18
j_call: TRBJ2-5
d_call: -
cdr3_aa: CASSNQETQYF
cdr3_nt: TGTGCCAGCAGCAACCAAGAGACCCAGTACTTC

clone_size: few
v_call: TRBV9
j_call: TRBJ1-1
d_call: -
cdr3_aa: CASSVRLNTEAFF
cdr3_nt: TGTGCCAGCAGCGTTCGTCTAAACACTGAAGCTTTCTTT

clone_size: few
v_call: TRBV29-1
j_call: TRBJ2-5
d_call: TRBD2
cdr3_aa: CSVEASGGGHPQETQYF
cdr3_nt: TGCAGCGTTGAAGCTAGCGGGGGGGGCCACCCTCAAGAGACCCAGTACTTC

clone_size: -
v_call: TRBV28
j_call: TRBJ1-6
d_call: -
cdr3_aa: CASSLETGLKGSPLHF
cdr3_nt: TGTGCCAGCAGTTTAGAAACAGGGTTGAAGGGTTCACCCCTCCACTTT

clone_size: -
v_call: TRBV20-1
j_call: TRBJ2-1
d_call: TRBD1
cdr3_aa: CSAGEDRALDEQFF
cdr3_nt: TGCAGTGCTGGGGAGGACAGGGCCCTGGATGAGCAGTTCTTC

clone_size: few
v_call: TRBV20-1
j_call: TRBJ1-2
d_call: -
cdr3_aa: CSARPAYGYTF
cdr3_nt: TGCAGTGCTAGACCCGCTTATGGCTACACCTTC

clone_size: few
v_call: TRBV27
j_call: TRBJ1-3
d_call: -
cdr3_aa: CASSSTGVRGNTIYF
cdr3_nt: TGTGCCAGCAGTTCAACGGGGGTGAGGGGAAACACCATATATTTT

clone_size: -
v_call: TRBV29-1
j_call: TRBJ2-5
d_call: TRBD2
cdr3_aa: CSARGWTSQETQYF
cdr3_nt: TGCAGCGCACGAGGGTGGACTAGTCAAGAGACCCAGTACTTC

clone_size: -
v_call: TRBV2
j_call: TRBJ2-3
d_call: TRBD2
cdr3_aa: CASSTSSGGADTQYF
cdr3_nt: TGTGCCAGCAGTACCTCTAGCGGCGGGGCAGATACGCAGTATTTT

clone_size: -
v_call: TRBV6-6
j_call: TRBJ2-5
d_call: TRBD1
cdr3_aa: CASSRSGGQETQYF
cdr3_nt: TGTGCCAGCTCCCGATCAGGGGGTCAAGAGACCCAGTACTTC

clone_size: -
v_call: TRBV6-2/TRBV6-3
j_call: TRBJ2-1
d_call: -
cdr3_aa: CASSQAGRGYNEQFF
cdr3_nt: TGTGCCAGCAGCCAGGCGGGACGGGGATACAATGAGCAGTTCTTC

clone_size: -
v_call: TRBV4-2
j_call: TRBJ2-1
d_call: -
cdr3_aa: CASSPRGGAYNEQFF
cdr3_nt: TGTGCCAGCAGCCCTCGAGGGGGTGCCTACAATGAGCAGTTCTTC

clone_size: -
v_call: TRBV28
j_call: TRBJ2-3
d_call: TRBD1
cdr3_aa: CASTGQGGSDTQYF
cdr3_nt: TGTGCCAGCACCGGACAGGGGGGGTCAGATACGCAGTATTTT

clone_size: -
v_call: TRBV28
j_call: TRBJ1-4
d_call: -
cdr3_aa: CASIGGVNEKLFF
cdr3_nt: TGTGCCAGCATCGGGGGGGTGAATGAAAAACTGTTTTTT

clone_size: -
v_call: TRBV10-3
j_call: TRBJ2-4
d_call: -
cdr3_aa: CAISDLTGTGKNIQYF
cdr3_nt: TGTGCCATCAGTGACCTGACAGGGACTGGCAAAAACATTCAGTACTTC

clone_size: -
v_call: TRBV7-2
j_call: TRBJ1-1
d_call: -
cdr3_aa: CASSFFSENTEAFF
cdr3_nt: TGTGCCAGCAGCTTTTTCTCTGAGAACACTGAAGCTTTCTTT

clone_size: once
v_call: TRBV20-1
j_call: TRBJ1-2
d_call: -
cdr3_aa: CSAVRGGGYGYTF
cdr3_nt: TGCAGTGCGGTTCGGGGAGGGGGATATGGCTACACCTTC

clone_size: -
v_call: TRBV10-3
j_call: TRBJ2-3
d_call: TRBD2
cdr3_aa: CAISPGLAGALSTDTQYF
cdr3_nt: TGTGCCATCAGCCCGGGACTAGCGGGGGCCTTATCCACAGATACGCAGTATTTT

clone_size: -
v_call: TRBV12-3/TRBV12-4
j_call: TRBJ2-7
d_call: -
cdr3_aa: CASSPVDIGSEQYF
cdr3_nt: TGTGCCAGCAGCCCCGTGGATATCGGTAGCGAGCAGTACTTC

clone_size: -
v_call: TRBV5-1
j_call: TRBJ2-7
d_call: TRBD1
cdr3_aa: CASSLGQGVFHEQYF
cdr3_nt: TGCGCCAGCAGCTTAGGCCAGGGGGTGTTCCACGAGCAGTACTTC

clone_size: few
v_call: TRBV20-1
j_call: TRBJ2-5
d_call: TRBD1
cdr3_aa: CSAFQQGAETQYF
cdr3_nt: TGCAGTGCTTTCCAACAGGGGGCGGAGACCCAGTACTTC

clone_size: -
v_call: TRBV27
j_call: TRBJ1-4
d_call: -
cdr3_aa: CASSNVGANEKLFF
cdr3_nt: TGTGCCAGCAGTAACGTAGGGGCTAATGAAAAACTGTTTTTT

clone_size: -
v_call: TRBV3-1
j_call: TRBJ2-7
d_call: -
cdr3_aa: CASSQAWGALYEQYF
cdr3_nt: TGTGCCAGCAGCCAAGCGTGGGGGGCCCTCTACGAGCAGTACTTC

clone_size: -
v_call: TRBV6-1
j_call: TRBJ1-2
d_call: -
cdr3_aa: CASSDIGVLPSYGYTF
cdr3_nt: TGTGCCAGCAGTGACATAGGGGTCCTCCCTAGCTATGGCTACACCTTC

clone_size: once
v_call: TRBV12-3/TRBV12-4
j_call: TRBJ2-5
d_call: -
cdr3_aa: CASTKDSLGKNLETQYF
cdr3_nt: TGTGCCAGCACCAAGGACAGCCTTGGGAAGAATTTGGAGACCCAGTACTTC

clone_size: -
v_call: TRBV28
j_call: TRBJ2-7
d_call: -
cdr3_aa: CASSRPSGRNYEQYF
cdr3_nt: TGTGCCAGCAGCAGACCCAGCGGCAGAAACTACGAGCAGTACTTC

clone_size: -
v_call: TRBV19
j_call: TRBJ2-7
d_call: -
cdr3_aa: CASQGFYEQYF
cdr3_nt: TGTGCCAGTCAAGGGTTCTACGAGCAGTACTTC

clone_size: -
v_call: TRBV6-5
j_call: TRBJ2-1
d_call: TRBD1
cdr3_aa: CASSYSSGGNEQFF
cdr3_nt: TGTGCCAGCAGTTACTCGTCAGGGGGTAATGAGCAGTTCTTC

clone_size: once
v_call: TRBV28
j_call: TRBJ2-7
d_call: -
cdr3_aa: CASSFMGPAYEQYF
cdr3_nt: TGTGCCAGCAGTTTCATGGGCCCCGCCTACGAGCAGTACTTC

clone_size: -
v_call: TRBV6-5
j_call: TRBJ1-2
d_call: TRBD1
cdr3_aa: CASSYRDRHYGYTF
cdr3_nt: TGTGCCAGCAGTTACCGGGACAGGCACTATGGCTACACCTTC

clone_size: -
v_call: TRBV7-9
j_call: TRBJ2-4
d_call: -
cdr3_aa: CASSVAGMGNIQYF
cdr3_nt: TGTGCCAGCAGCGTAGCAGGGATGGGAAACATTCAGTACTTC

clone_size: -
v_call: TRBV6-2/TRBV6-3
j_call: TRBJ2-3
d_call: -
cdr3_aa: CASRPSGAQGTDTQYF
cdr3_nt: TGTGCCAGCAGGCCCTCAGGGGCCCAAGGCACAGATACGCAGTATTTT

clone_size: -
v_call: TRBV20-1
j_call: TRBJ2-1
d_call: TRBD2
cdr3_aa: CSAPTSGVYEQFF
cdr3_nt: TGCAGTGCTCCGACTAGCGGGGTCTACGAGCAGTTCTTC

clone_size: -
v_call: TRBV5-1
j_call: TRBJ2-6
d_call: -
cdr3_aa: CASSLVRASGANVLTF
cdr3_nt: TGCGCCAGCAGCTTGGTCCGGGCCTCTGGGGCCAACGTCCTGACTTTC

clone_size: -
v_call: TRBV28
j_call: TRBJ1-2
d_call: -
cdr3_aa: CASDEAGLWGYTF
cdr3_nt: TGTGCCAGCGACGAAGCAGGGTTGTGGGGCTACACCTTC

clone_size: -
v_call: TRBV20-1
j_call: TRBJ1-4
d_call: -
cdr3_aa: CSARPGGDGEKLFF
cdr3_nt: TGCAGTGCTAGACCCGGGGGCGATGGTGAAAAACTGTTTTTT

clone_size: -
v_call: TRBV29-1
j_call: TRBJ2-1
d_call: TRBD2
cdr3_aa: CSVPHPGLAGVKWSNEQFF
cdr3_nt: TGCAGCGTTCCTCACCCGGGACTAGCGGGGGTCAAATGGTCCAATGAGCAGTTCTTC

clone_size: -
v_call: TRBV5-6
j_call: TRBJ2-3
d_call: -
cdr3_aa: CASSAISTDTQYF
cdr3_nt: TGTGCCAGTAGCGCCATTAGCACAGATACGCAGTATTTT

clone_size: -
v_call: TRBV5-1
j_call: TRBJ1-2
d_call: -
cdr3_aa: CASSLVLGAVDGYTF
cdr3_nt: TGCGCCAGCAGCTTGGTTCTGGGGGCGGTAGATGGCTACACCTTC

clone_size: -
v_call: TRBV12-3/TRBV12-4
j_call: TRBJ2-7
d_call: -
cdr3_aa: CASSSAPDTLYEQYF
cdr3_nt: TGTGCCAGCAGCTCCGCACCGGACACACTCTACGAGCAGTACTTC

clone_size: few
v_call: TRBV7-3
j_call: TRBJ2-5
d_call: TRBD2
cdr3_aa: CASSQRGAGGQETQYF
cdr3_nt: TGTGCCAGCAGCCAACGTGGAGCGGGGGGGCAAGAGACCCAGTACTTC

clone_size: few
v_call: TRBV10-3
j_call: TRBJ1-4
d_call: -
cdr3_aa: CAISEAGYNEKLFF
cdr3_nt: TGTGCCATCAGTGAGGCGGGGTACAATGAAAAACTGTTTTTT

clone_size: -
v_call: TRBV12-3/TRBV12-4
j_call: TRBJ2-3
d_call: TRBD2
cdr3_aa: CASNPRRGSHITDTQYF
cdr3_nt: TGTGCCAGCAATCCCCGGCGGGGGTCGCACATTACAGATACGCAGTATTTT